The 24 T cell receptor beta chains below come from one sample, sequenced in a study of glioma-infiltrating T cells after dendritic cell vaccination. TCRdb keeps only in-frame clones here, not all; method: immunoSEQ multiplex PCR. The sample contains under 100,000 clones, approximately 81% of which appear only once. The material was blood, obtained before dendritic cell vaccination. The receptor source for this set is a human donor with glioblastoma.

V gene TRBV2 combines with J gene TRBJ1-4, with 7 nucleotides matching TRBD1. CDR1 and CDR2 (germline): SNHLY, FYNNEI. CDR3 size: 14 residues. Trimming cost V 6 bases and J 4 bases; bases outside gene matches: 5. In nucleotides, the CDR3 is TGTGCCAGCAGGGAGGACAGGATTAATGAAAAACTGTTTTTT. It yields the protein CASREDRINEKLFF.

CDR3 residues: CASSPWTGVTEAFF. The CDR3 coding sequence is TGTGCCAGTAGTCCCTGGACAGGGGTAACTGAAGCTTTCTTT. The rearrangement joins TRBV19 to TRBJ1-1, with 9 bases aligning to TRBD1. This CDR3 is 14 amino acids long. After removal of 5 bases from V and 5 bases from J, the junction contained 6 bases not matched to a gene. The germline gives CDR1 LNHDA, CDR2 SQIVND (reference sequence).

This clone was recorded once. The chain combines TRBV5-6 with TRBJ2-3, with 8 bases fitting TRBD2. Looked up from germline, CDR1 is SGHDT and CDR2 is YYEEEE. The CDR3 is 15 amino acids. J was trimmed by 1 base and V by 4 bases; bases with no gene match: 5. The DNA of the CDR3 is TGTGCCAGCAGCCTCGGACTAGCTGGCACAGATACGCAGTATTTT. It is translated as CASSLGLAGTDTQYF.

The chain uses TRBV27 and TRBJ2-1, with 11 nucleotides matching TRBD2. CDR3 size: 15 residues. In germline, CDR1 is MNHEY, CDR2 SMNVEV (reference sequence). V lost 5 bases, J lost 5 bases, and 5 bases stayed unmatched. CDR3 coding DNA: TGTGCCAGCAGTGAAGGGACTAGCGGAGACAATGAGCAGTTCTTC. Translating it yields CASSEGTSGDNEQFF.

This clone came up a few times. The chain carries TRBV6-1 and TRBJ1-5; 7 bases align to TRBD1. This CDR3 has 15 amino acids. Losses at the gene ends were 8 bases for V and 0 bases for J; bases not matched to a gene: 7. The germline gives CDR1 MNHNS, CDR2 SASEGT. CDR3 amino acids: CASRDSRYSNQPQHF. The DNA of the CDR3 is TGTGCCAGCCGGGACAGTCGTTATAGCAATCAGCCCCAGCATTTT.

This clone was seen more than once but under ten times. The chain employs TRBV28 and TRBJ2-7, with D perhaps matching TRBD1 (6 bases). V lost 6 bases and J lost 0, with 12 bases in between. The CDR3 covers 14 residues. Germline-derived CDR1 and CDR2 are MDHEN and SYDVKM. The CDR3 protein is CASSSPRGSYEQYF. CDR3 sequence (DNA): TGTGCCAGCAGCTCCCCCAGGGGCTCCTACGAGCAGTACTTC.

The CDR3 DNA reads as TGTGCCAGCTCACCCGGACAGGGAGCACTGGGCGAGCAGTACTTC. It translates to CASSPGQGALGEQYF. This rearrangement joins TRBV18 to TRBJ2-7, with TRBD1 identical over 8 bases. The CDR3 has 15 residues. Germline CDR1 reads KGHSH; CDR2 reads LQKENI. V dropped 3 bases and J dropped 6; count of bases not matched to a gene: 10.

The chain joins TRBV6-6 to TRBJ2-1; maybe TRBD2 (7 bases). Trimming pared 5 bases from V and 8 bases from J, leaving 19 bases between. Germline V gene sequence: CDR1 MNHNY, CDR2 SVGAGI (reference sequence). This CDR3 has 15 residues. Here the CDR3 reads CASSDPSGRGDEQFF. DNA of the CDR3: TGTGCCAGCAGTGACCCTAGCGGAAGGGGGGATGAGCAGTTCTTC.

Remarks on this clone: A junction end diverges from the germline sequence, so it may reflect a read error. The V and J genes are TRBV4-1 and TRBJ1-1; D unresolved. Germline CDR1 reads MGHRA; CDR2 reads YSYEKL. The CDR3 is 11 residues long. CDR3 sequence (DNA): TGTGCCAGCAGCCAGAACCAAAGAGGTTTCTTT. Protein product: CASSQNQRGFF.

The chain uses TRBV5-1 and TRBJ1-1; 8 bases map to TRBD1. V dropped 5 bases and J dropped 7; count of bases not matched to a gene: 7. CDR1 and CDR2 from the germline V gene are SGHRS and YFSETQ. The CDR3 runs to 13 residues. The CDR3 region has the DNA TGCGCCAGCAGGCGACAGGGGTTGGATGAAGCTTTCTTT. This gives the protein CASRRQGLDEAFF.

Here the CDR3 reads CAWNRLAGIYEQFF. In nucleotides, the CDR3 is TGTGCCTGGAATCGACTAGCGGGTATATATGAGCAGTTCTTC. The rearrangement joins TRBV30 to TRBJ2-1, with TRBD2 matching 10 bases. The CDR3 covers 14 residues. Per germline, CDR1 GTSNPN and CDR2 SVGIG (reference sequence). V lost 4 bases to trimming and J lost 8 bases; unmatched junction nucleotides: 8.

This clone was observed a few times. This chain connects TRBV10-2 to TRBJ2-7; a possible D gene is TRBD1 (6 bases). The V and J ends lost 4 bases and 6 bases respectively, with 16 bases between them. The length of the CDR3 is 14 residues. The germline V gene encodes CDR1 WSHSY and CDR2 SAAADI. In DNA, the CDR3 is TGCGCCAGCAGTGCAGGGGACCTCGGCGGCGAGCAGTACTTC. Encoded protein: CASSAGDLGGEQYF.

In DNA form, the CDR3 reads TGTGCCAGTACAACAGGGCTGGGCTACACCTTC. Its protein product is CASTTGLGYTF. The genes are TRBV19 and TRBJ1-2, with D possibly being TRBD1 (6 bases). The CDR3 consists of 11 residues. CDR1 is LNHDA, CDR2 SQIVND, per germline (reference sequence). Trimming pared 7 bases from V and 8 bases from J, leaving 11 bases between.

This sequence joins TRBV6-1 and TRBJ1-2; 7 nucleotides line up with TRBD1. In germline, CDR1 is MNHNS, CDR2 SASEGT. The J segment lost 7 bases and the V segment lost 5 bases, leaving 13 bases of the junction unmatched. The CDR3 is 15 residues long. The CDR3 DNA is TGTGCCAGCAGTTTACAGGGGACGGAGGTGGGTGGCTACACCTTC. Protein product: CASSLQGTEVGGYTF.

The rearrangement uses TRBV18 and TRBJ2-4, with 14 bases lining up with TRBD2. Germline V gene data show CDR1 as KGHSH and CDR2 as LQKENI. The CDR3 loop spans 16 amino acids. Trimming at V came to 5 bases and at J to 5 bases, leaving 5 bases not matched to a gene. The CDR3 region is CASSFGTSGGENIQYF. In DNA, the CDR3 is TGTGCCAGCTCATTTGGGACTAGCGGGGGAGAAAACATTCAGTACTTC.

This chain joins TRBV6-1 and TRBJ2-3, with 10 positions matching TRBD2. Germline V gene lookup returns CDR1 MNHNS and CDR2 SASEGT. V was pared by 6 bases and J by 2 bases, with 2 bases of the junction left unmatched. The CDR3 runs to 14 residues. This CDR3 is CASRGLAFTDTQYF. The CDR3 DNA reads TGTGCCAGCAGGGGACTAGCGTTCACAGATACGCAGTATTTT.

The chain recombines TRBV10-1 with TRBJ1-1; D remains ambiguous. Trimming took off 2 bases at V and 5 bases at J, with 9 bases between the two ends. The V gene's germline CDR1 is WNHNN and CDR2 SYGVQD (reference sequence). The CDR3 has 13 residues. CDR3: CASSEDTHTEAFF. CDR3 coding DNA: TGCGCCAGCAGTGAGGACACCCATACTGAAGCTTTCTTT.

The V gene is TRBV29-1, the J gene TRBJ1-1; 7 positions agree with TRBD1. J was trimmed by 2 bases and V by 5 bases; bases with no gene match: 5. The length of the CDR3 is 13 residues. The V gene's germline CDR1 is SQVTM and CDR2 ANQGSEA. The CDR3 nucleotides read TGCAGCGTTTACAGGGGAGACAACACTGAAGCTTTCTTT. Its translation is CSVYRGDNTEAFF.

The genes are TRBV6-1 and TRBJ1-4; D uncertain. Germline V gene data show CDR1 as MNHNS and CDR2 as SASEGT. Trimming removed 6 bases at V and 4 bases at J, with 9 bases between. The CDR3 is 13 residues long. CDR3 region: CASRRGFNEKLFF. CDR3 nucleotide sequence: TGTGCCAGCAGGAGAGGTTTTAATGAAAAACTGTTTTTT.

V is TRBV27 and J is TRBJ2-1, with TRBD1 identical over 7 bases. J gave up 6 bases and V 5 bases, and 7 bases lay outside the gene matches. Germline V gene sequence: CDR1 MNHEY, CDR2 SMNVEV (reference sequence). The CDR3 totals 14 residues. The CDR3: CASSTQTGRNEQFF. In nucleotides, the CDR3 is TGTGCCAGCAGTACACAGACAGGGCGCAATGAGCAGTTCTTC.

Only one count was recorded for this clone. DNA for the CDR3: TGTGCCAGCAGTGGGGGGGGAACTAGCACAGATACGCAGTATTTT. Amino acids: CASSGGGTSTDTQYF. The genes are TRBV6-1 and TRBJ2-3, with 7 bases matching TRBD2. After removal of 4 bases from V and 0 bases from J, the junction contained 4 bases not matched to a gene. The germline CDR1 and CDR2 sequences are MNHNS and SASEGT. This CDR3 is 15 amino acids long.

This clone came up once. The CDR3 loop is CASSPRQGGTEAFF. The CDR3 coding sequence is TGTGCCAGCAGCCCAAGACAGGGTGGAACTGAAGCTTTCTTT. The rearrangement uses TRBV28 and TRBJ1-1; 7 nucleotides agree with TRBD1. In germline, CDR1 is MDHEN, CDR2 SYDVKM. This CDR3 region has 14 residues. Trimming took 6 bases from V and 5 from J; bases not matched to a gene: 9.

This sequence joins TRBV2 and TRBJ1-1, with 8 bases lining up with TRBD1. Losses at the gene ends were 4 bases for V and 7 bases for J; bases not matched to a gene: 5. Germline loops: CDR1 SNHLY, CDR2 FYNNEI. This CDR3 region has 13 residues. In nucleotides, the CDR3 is TGTGCCAGCAGTGTTCAGGGGGCCGTTGAAGCTTTCTTT. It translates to CASSVQGAVEAFF. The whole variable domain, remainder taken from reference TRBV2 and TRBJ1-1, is EPEVTQTPSHQVTQMGQEVILRCVPISNHLYFYWYRQILGQKVEFLVSFYNNEISEKSEIFDDQFSVERPDGSNFTLKIRSTKLEDSAMYFCASSVQGAVEAFFGQGTRLTVV.

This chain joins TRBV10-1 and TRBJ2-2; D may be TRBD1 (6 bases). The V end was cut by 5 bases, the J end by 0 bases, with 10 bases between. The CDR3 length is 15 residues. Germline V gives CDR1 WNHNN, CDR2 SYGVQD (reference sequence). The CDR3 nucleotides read TGCGCCAGCAGTACAGGGAACGCGAACACCGGGGAGCTGTTTTTT. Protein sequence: CASSTGNANTGELFF.